The next 30 T cell receptor beta chains were all read from a single sample in a study of blood T cell repertoires in COVID-19 (TCRdb year 2020). To prepare the library, the immunoSEQ multiplex PCR assay was applied. TCRdb stores this immuneACCESS table with in-frame sequences only. Part of the clones is absent; in the studies checked, under half of the shortfall reflects unresolved V genes, and no reason is known for the rest. Here the sample has roughly 460,000 clones; about 90% occur a single time. Jointly, the top ten make up 0.8% to 1% of the sample. Sequencing input: peripheral blood. The receptor set was obtained from a man aged 18 to 29 with COVID-19, enrolled during active disease.

V gene TRBV7-3 combines with J gene TRBJ2-2, with D perhaps TRBD2 (7 bases). Per the germline V gene, CDR1 is SGHTA and CDR2 is FQGTGA. Trimming removed 5 bases at V and 6 bases at J, with 13 bases between. This CDR3 contains 14 residues. CDR3 sequence: CASSPQGGAGELFF. Written as DNA, the CDR3 is TGTGCCAGCAGCCCACAGGGAGGGGCCGGGGAGCTGTTTTTT.

The V and J genes are TRBV5-1 and TRBJ1-2, with TRBD1 matching over 11 bases. Trimming took 2 bases from V and 7 from J; bases not matched to a gene: 7. This CDR3 is built from 15 residues. Germline V gives CDR1 SGHRS, CDR2 YFSETQ. The CDR3 DNA sequence: TGCGCCAGCAGCTTAGATAGGGACAGGGGGTTTGGCTACACCTTC. This codes for CASSLDRDRGFGYTF. Combining the CDR3 with reference TRBV5-1 and TRBJ1-2 gives the whole variable domain KAGVTQTPRYLIKTRGQQVTLSCSPISGHRSVSWYQQTPGQGLQFLFEYFSETQRNKGNFPGRFSGRQFSNSRSEMNVSTLELGDSALYLCASSLDRDRGFGYTFGSGTRLTVV.

V usage is TRBV24-1 and J usage is TRBJ1-2; D not certain. Trimming left V 5 bases short and J 8 bases short, with 11 bases between. CDR1 KGHDR and CDR2 SFDVKD come from the germline V gene. This CDR3 is built from 12 residues. CDR3 DNA sequence: TGTGCCACCAGTGGAGGAATGTTGGGCTACACCTTC. It translates to CATSGGMLGYTF.

The chain has TRBV30 and TRBJ1-1; 7 positions agree with TRBD1. The CDR3 length is 15 residues. The J segment lost 1 base and the V segment lost 0 bases, leaving 5 bases of the junction unmatched. From germline, CDR1 is GTSNPN and CDR2 SVGIG (reference sequence). As DNA, the CDR3 is TGTGCCTGGAGTGTACAGGGGACGTGGAACACTGAAGCTTTCTTT. This sequence encodes CAWSVQGTWNTEAFF.

This sequence joins TRBV5-1 and TRBJ2-7; a weak D match, TRBD2 (5 bases). Germline CDR1 reads SGHRS; CDR2 reads YFSETQ. Trimming stripped 0 bases from V and 5 bases from J, with 15 bases between. The CDR3 is 15 amino acids. CDR3 nucleotides: TGCGCCAGCAGCTTGGGAGTCGCCCTGAGGGACGAGCAGTACTTC. Translation gives CASSLGVALRDEQYF.

The chain joins TRBV12-5 to TRBJ2-7; TRBD1 agrees at 8 bases. Germline V lookup: CDR1 LGHNT, CDR2 FRNRAP. This CDR3 comprises 16 residues. J gave up 3 bases and V 1 base, and 8 bases lay outside the gene matches. The CDR3, as DNA: TGTGCTAGTGGTTTGGGAGTTGACAGGGGTAACTACGAGCAGTACTTC. Its translation: CASGLGVDRGNYEQYF.

This clone occurred a few times. The gene calls are TRBV6-1 and TRBJ2-7; D possibly corresponds to TRBD2 (5 bases). The CDR3 totals 14 residues. The V end lost 2 bases, the J end lost 0 bases, and 8 bases lay between the germline ends. CDR1 and CDR2 from the germline V gene are MNHNS and SASEGT. CDR3 amino acids: CASSELGASYEQYF. DNA for the CDR3: TGTGCCAGCAGTGAACTGGGAGCCTCCTACGAGCAGTACTTC.

The V gene is TRBV5-1, the J gene TRBJ2-7; 7 bases line up with TRBD2. CDR1 is SGHRS, CDR2 YFSETQ, per germline. V shed 5 bases and J 0 bases; nucleotides not matched to a gene: 8. CDR3 length equals 15 residues. CDR3 sequence reads: CASSQTSANSYEQYF. The CDR3 coding sequence is TGCGCCAGCAGTCAAACTAGCGCCAACTCCTACGAGCAGTACTTC. Based on the CDR3 plus reference TRBV5-1 and TRBJ2-7, the full variable domain is KAGVTQTPRYLIKTRGQQVTLSCSPISGHRSVSWYQQTPGQGLQFLFEYFSETQRNKGNFPGRFSGRQFSNSRSEMNVSTLELGDSALYLCASSQTSANSYEQYFGPGTRLTVT.

The chain links TRBV19 to TRBJ1-6; D perhaps matches TRBD1 (6 bases). The germline CDR1 and CDR2 sequences are LNHDA and SQIVND (reference sequence). V lost 8 bases and J 10 bases, leaving 18 bases between the germline ends. There are 14 residues in the CDR3. This CDR3 reads CASGNRDLRSPLHF. The CDR3, as DNA: TGTGCCAGTGGAAACAGGGATCTACGGTCACCCCTCCACTTT.

This chain links TRBV5-1 with TRBJ2-3; 7 bases agree with TRBD2. This CDR3 has 16 residues. V lost 2 bases and J lost 0; bases outside the gene matches: 6. Germline V lookup: CDR1 SGHRS, CDR2 YFSETQ. CDR3: CASSLDGAGSTDTQYF. The CDR3 coding sequence is TGCGCCAGCAGCTTAGACGGAGCGGGGAGCACAGATACGCAGTATTTT.

The gene calls are TRBV7-8 and TRBJ2-7; no definite D call. Germline assignment: CDR1 SGHVS and CDR2 FQNEAQ. Trimming stripped 3 bases from V and 0 bases from J, with 6 bases between. The CDR3 loop spans 13 amino acids. The CDR3 region is CASSFGASYEQYF. The CDR3 nucleotides are TGTGCCAGCAGCTTCGGAGCCTCCTACGAGCAGTACTTC. Complete variable domain (other parts from reference TRBV7-8 and TRBJ2-7): GAGVSQSPRYKVAKRGQDVALRCDPISGHVSLFWYQQALGQGPEFLTYFQNEAQLDKSGLPSDRFFAERPEGSVSTLKIQRTQQEDSAVYLCASSFGASYEQYFGPGTRLTVT.

This chain connects TRBV18 to TRBJ1-1, with 8 bases matching TRBD1. This CDR3 comprises 14 residues. Germline-derived CDR1 and CDR2 are KGHSH and LQKENI. Trimming at V came to 4 bases and at J to 5 bases, leaving 6 bases not matched to a gene. DNA of the CDR3: TGTGCCAGCTCACTGACAGGGGAGAAAACTGAAGCTTTCTTT. Translation: CASSLTGEKTEAFF.

This chain uses TRBV19 with TRBJ2-7; 10 bases fit TRBD1. V dropped 4 bases and J dropped 6; count of bases not matched to a gene: 3. This CDR3 region has 13 residues. Germline CDR1 LNHDA, CDR2 SQIVND (reference sequence). This chain's CDR3 is CASSRDRGGEQYF. In nucleotides, the CDR3 is TGTGCCAGTAGTAGGGACAGGGGTGGCGAGCAGTACTTC.

J is TRBJ2-5 and V is TRBV19; D gene uncertain. CDR1 is LNHDA, CDR2 SQIVND, per germline (reference sequence). The CDR3 has 12 residues. V lost 5 bases and J 5 bases, leaving 9 bases between the germline ends. CDR3 bases: TGTGCCAGTAGTTTTGGAGTGGAGACCCAGTACTTC. Its protein is CASSFGVETQYF.

The rearrangement links TRBV4-1 to TRBJ2-5; no firm D call. Germline-derived CDR1 and CDR2 are MGHRA and YSYEKL. The CDR3 is 14 residues long. The V end lost 0 bases, the J end lost 4 bases, and 9 bases lay between the germline ends. The CDR3 sequence is CASSQEARGETQYF. In DNA, the CDR3 is TGCGCCAGCAGCCAAGAGGCCAGAGGAGAGACCCAGTACTTC.

This rearrangement joins TRBV11-2 to TRBJ2-7; tentatively, D is TRBD1 (6 bases). CDR3 length equals 17 residues. The germline V and J ends were trimmed by 4 bases and 3 bases, with 22 bases remaining between them. Per germline, CDR1 SGHAT and CDR2 FQNNGV. The CDR3 spells CASSWAQGRGGYYEQYF. DNA for the CDR3: TGTGCCAGCAGCTGGGCCCAGGGCAGGGGTGGATACTACGAGCAGTACTTC.

The rearrangement joins TRBV28 to TRBJ2-1; D is perhaps TRBD2 (5 bases). The CDR3 extends over 15 amino acids. Germline assignment: CDR1 MDHEN and CDR2 SYDVKM. V shed 7 bases and J shed 0 bases, with 13 bases lying between them. The CDR3 loop is CASIEGRRSYNEQFF. In DNA, the CDR3 is TGTGCCAGCATAGAGGGAAGACGCTCCTACAATGAGCAGTTCTTC.

The chain is built from TRBV6-1 and TRBJ2-5; 7 nucleotides line up with TRBD2. Looked up from germline, CDR1 is MNHNS and CDR2 is SASEGT. V shed 2 bases and J 3 bases; nucleotides not matched to a gene: 6. This CDR3 spans 15 amino acids. In nucleotides, the CDR3 is TGTGCCAGCAGTGAACCCGGGCTAGCGGAAGAGACCCAGTACTTC. Amino acids: CASSEPGLAEETQYF.

This clone occurred once. This chain links TRBV25-1 with TRBJ2-5; D perhaps matches TRBD1 (5 bases). Per germline, CDR1 MGHDK and CDR2 SYGVNS. The CDR3 sequence is 16 residues long. Trimming stripped 2 bases from V and 4 bases from J, with 17 bases between. The CDR3 protein is CASSEHLEPQGETQYF. CDR3 DNA sequence: TGTGCCAGCAGTGAACATCTTGAGCCTCAGGGAGAGACCCAGTACTTC.

This clone is a singleton in its sample. The chain joins TRBV19 to TRBJ2-5; D might be TRBD1 (6 bases). Germline V lookup: CDR1 LNHDA, CDR2 SQIVND (reference sequence). The CDR3 totals 14 residues. Deletions cut 6 bases from V and 6 bases from J, with 17 bases between. CDR3: CASRASGDVKTQYF. Here the CDR3 DNA reads TGTGCCAGTAGGGCCTCAGGGGATGTAAAGACCCAGTACTTC.

V gene TRBV18 combines with J gene TRBJ2-5, with a tentative D call TRBD1 (6 bases). V gave up 4 bases and J gave up 4 bases, with 19 bases separating them. This CDR3 is 16 amino acids long. In germline, CDR1 is KGHSH, CDR2 LQKENI. CDR3 in amino acids: CASSQDGSDRLETQYF. The CDR3 bases are TGTGCCAGCTCACAAGACGGGTCAGACAGGCTAGAGACCCAGTACTTC.

V gene TRBV19 combines with J gene TRBJ2-5; possible D gene TRBD2, 5 bases. The CDR3 length is 15 residues. Germline-derived CDR1 and CDR2 are LNHDA and SQIVND (reference sequence). Deletions cut 5 bases from V and 5 bases from J, with 18 bases between. This chain's CDR3 is CASSDPGVTVETQYF. The DNA for the CDR3 is TGTGCCAGTAGTGACCCCGGGGTTACGGTTGAGACCCAGTACTTC. The full variable domain, its missing parts supplied by reference TRBV19 and TRBJ2-5, is DGGITQSPKYLFRKEGQNVTLSCEQNLNHDAMYWYRQDPGQGLRLIYYSQIVNDFQKGDIAEGYSVSREKKESFPLTVTSAQKNPTAFYLCASSDPGVTVETQYFGPGTRLLVL.

Points on this clone: The same CDR3 also results from other DNA sequences found in this sample. This chain links TRBV3-1 (or the pseudogene TRBV3-2) with TRBJ1-5; D is uncertain. Trimming removed 0 bases from V and 5 bases from J, with 5 bases in between. The CDR3 has 13 amino acids. Looked up from germline, CDR1 is LGHDT and CDR2 is YNNKEL (reference sequence). The CDR3 sequence is CASSQDRDQPQHF. CDR3 sequence (DNA): TGTGCCAGCAGCCAAGACCGGGATCAGCCCCAGCATTTT.

The gene calls are TRBV7-9 and TRBJ2-3, with 7 bases aligning to TRBD1. Germline V gives CDR1 SEHNR, CDR2 FQNEAQ (reference sequence). The CDR3 totals 18 residues. The V and J ends lost 0 bases and 5 bases, in that order; junction bases with no gene match: 14. CDR3 protein: CASSLALIVTGFIDTQYF. CDR3 DNA: TGTGCCAGCAGCTTAGCGCTTATTGTGACAGGGTTCATAGATACGCAGTATTTT.

The rearrangement joins TRBV11-2 to TRBJ2-5; perhaps TRBD2 as D (5 bases). The CDR3 loop spans 13 amino acids. Germline V CDR1 and CDR2: SGHAT, FQNNGV. V was cut by 5 bases and J by 1 base, with 8 bases left in between. CDR3 coding DNA: TGTGCCAGCAGCCCGGGATTCCAAGAGACCCAGTACTTC. This gives the protein CASSPGFQETQYF.

This clone was picked up one time. The chain couples TRBV7-9 to TRBJ2-3, with TRBD2 matching over 8 bases. Trimming took 1 base from V and 4 from J; bases not matched to a gene: 7. The CDR3 consists of 16 residues. CDR1 and CDR2 (germline): SEHNR, FQNEAQ (reference sequence). For the CDR3, the DNA is TGTGCCAGCAGCTTAGAATCGGGAGGGGGTGCAGATACGCAGTATTTT. Its translation: CASSLESGGGADTQYF.

This sequence joins TRBV7-2 and TRBJ2-1; D is uncertain. The germline V gene has CDR1 SGHTA and CDR2 FQGNSA. The CDR3 has 15 residues. With 4 bases removed from V and 6 bases from J, the gap between germline ends came to 16 bases. CDR3 nucleotide sequence: TGTGCCAGCAGCTACGCGCCCCGCCTCTCCAATGAGCAGTTCTTC. Translated, it gives CASSYAPRLSNEQFF.

The chain carries TRBV3-1 (or the pseudogene TRBV3-2) and TRBJ1-1; 7 bases map to TRBD1. Germline assignment: CDR1 LGHDT and CDR2 YNNKEL (reference sequence). CDR3 length: 14 amino acids. The J segment lost 5 bases and the V segment lost 2 bases, leaving 5 bases of the junction unmatched. The CDR3 DNA sequence: TGTGCCAGCAGCCAACAGGGGGAGAGGACTGAAGCTTTCTTT. Its protein is CASSQQGERTEAFF.

The CDR3 nucleotides are TGCGCCAGCAGCTTGCTAGCGGCTTCTAGCACAGATACGCAGTATTTT. It translates to CASSLLAASSTDTQYF. The chain joins TRBV5-1 to TRBJ2-3; 7 bases fit TRBD2. The ends lost 1 base at V and 0 bases at J; junction bases unmatched: 5. The CDR3 is 16 residues long. Germline-derived CDR1 and CDR2 are SGHRS and YFSETQ.

A remark on this clone: The same CDR3 arises from other DNA sequences in this sample as well. The chain couples TRBV5-1 to TRBJ2-1, with TRBD2 identical over 10 bases. V shed 4 bases, J shed 1 base, and the junction held 2 bases outside the gene matches. Germline CDR1 SGHRS, CDR2 YFSETQ. This CDR3 contains 15 residues. The CDR3 spells CASSLTSGSYNEQFF. The DNA of the CDR3 is TGCGCCAGCAGCCTGACTAGCGGGTCCTACAATGAGCAGTTCTTC.